This TCR beta chain emerged from a study of T cell responses to AZD1222 COVID-19 vaccine. This clone came up once. Its specificity is unknown. Findings and caveats of the study: Donors, mostly white British, included more females; clonal diversity was possibly underestimated.

Assay: immunoSEQ multiplex PCR; the TCRdb copy retains only in-frame clones and omits some. Here the sample spans 55,000 to 75,000 clones, about four fifths being singletons. Germline loops: CDR1 MNHEY, CDR2 SVGAGI. This CDR3 has 15 amino acids. With 4 bases removed from V and 2 bases from J, the gap between germline ends came to 12 bases. Sequencing used peripheral blood, obtained on day 0 of AZD1222 vaccination. The sequence came from an adult in good health. This chain uses TRBV6-5 with TRBJ1-5; tentatively, D is TRBD1 (6 bases). The CDR3 DNA sequence: TGTGCCAGCAGTTCCGGCAACAGGGGCAATCAGCCCCAGCATTTT. This translates into CASSSGNRGNQPQHF.